This entry features one T cell receptor beta chain sequence. Data came from immunoSEQ multiplex PCR; TCRdb stores just in-frame clones and leaves some out. The sample holds 300,000 to 400,000 clones; 86% are singletons and the top ten take around 10%. The V end lost 2 bases, the J end lost 4 bases, and 14 bases lay between the germline ends. CDR3 size: 16 residues. Germline V gives CDR1 SGHDN, CDR2 FVKESK. The sample is drawn from a study of Ad26.COV2.S vaccination and SARS-CoV-2 variants. Study at large: Intramuscular Ad26.COV2.S doses were given once or twice, 56 days apart.

Treatment specified: roughly 19 received Ad26.COV2.S at low or high dose, single or two shots; five or six received placebo; per-sample allocation not given. Samples came from day 63 after the first vaccine or placebo injection. The TCR was taken from a person between 18 and 65 years old who received the Ad26.COV2.S COVID-19 vaccine or a placebo. The specimen was peripheral blood, collected in a trial of Ad26.COV2.S vaccine versus placebo. The rearrangement links TRBV14 to TRBJ2-2; D perhaps matches TRBD1 (5 bases). CDR3 nucleotide sequence: TGTGCCAGCAGCCAAACAGGAAAAAGTCGCACCGGGGAGCTGTTTTTT. Its protein product is CASSQTGKSRTGELFF. Looking up the rest from reference TRBV14 and TRBJ2-2 gives the full variable domain: EAGVTQFPSHSVIEKGQTVTLRCDPISGHDNLYWYRRVMGKEIKFLLHFVKESKQDESGMPNNRFLAERTGGTYSTLKVQPAELEDSGVYFCASSQTGKSRTGELFFGEGSRLTVL.